The clone carrying this T cell receptor beta chain has a count of ten or more. The antigen is not known. V was cut by 3 bases and J by 0 bases, with 18 bases left in between. CDR1 and CDR2 from the germline V gene are MDHEN and SYDVKM. This CDR3 spans 19 amino acids. TCR beta libraries were made by quantitative 5'-RACE with molecular barcodes. In TCRdb, the 5' RACE reads were re-called with MiXCR into one record per CDR3 protein. This table has about 390,000 distinct CDR3 sequences, under 25% appearing once. The data originate from a study of CD8 T cells in ankylosing spondylitis. Study-level points and caveats: Before this, some motif variants had been reported in reactive arthritis synovial fluid and blood. Made up of about eight highly homologous variants, a TCR beta motif appeared characteristic of ankylosing spondylitis blood. With a CD8+ phenotype, disease-linked clones were relatively rare in peripheral blood. As reported, disease-linked clones showed significant enrichment in matched ankylosing spondylitis synovial fluid.

The sequenced sample consisted of blood, either unsorted or a sorted T cell fraction (not recorded which). J is TRBJ2-6 and V is TRBV28; D may be TRBD2 (5 bases). This clonotype originated in a male donor with ankylosing spondylitis. The CDR3 coding sequence is TGTGCCAGCAGTTTCCTCGGTCGGGGAACTCACTCTGGGGCCAACGTCCTGACTTTC. Its translation: CASSFLGRGTHSGANVLTF.